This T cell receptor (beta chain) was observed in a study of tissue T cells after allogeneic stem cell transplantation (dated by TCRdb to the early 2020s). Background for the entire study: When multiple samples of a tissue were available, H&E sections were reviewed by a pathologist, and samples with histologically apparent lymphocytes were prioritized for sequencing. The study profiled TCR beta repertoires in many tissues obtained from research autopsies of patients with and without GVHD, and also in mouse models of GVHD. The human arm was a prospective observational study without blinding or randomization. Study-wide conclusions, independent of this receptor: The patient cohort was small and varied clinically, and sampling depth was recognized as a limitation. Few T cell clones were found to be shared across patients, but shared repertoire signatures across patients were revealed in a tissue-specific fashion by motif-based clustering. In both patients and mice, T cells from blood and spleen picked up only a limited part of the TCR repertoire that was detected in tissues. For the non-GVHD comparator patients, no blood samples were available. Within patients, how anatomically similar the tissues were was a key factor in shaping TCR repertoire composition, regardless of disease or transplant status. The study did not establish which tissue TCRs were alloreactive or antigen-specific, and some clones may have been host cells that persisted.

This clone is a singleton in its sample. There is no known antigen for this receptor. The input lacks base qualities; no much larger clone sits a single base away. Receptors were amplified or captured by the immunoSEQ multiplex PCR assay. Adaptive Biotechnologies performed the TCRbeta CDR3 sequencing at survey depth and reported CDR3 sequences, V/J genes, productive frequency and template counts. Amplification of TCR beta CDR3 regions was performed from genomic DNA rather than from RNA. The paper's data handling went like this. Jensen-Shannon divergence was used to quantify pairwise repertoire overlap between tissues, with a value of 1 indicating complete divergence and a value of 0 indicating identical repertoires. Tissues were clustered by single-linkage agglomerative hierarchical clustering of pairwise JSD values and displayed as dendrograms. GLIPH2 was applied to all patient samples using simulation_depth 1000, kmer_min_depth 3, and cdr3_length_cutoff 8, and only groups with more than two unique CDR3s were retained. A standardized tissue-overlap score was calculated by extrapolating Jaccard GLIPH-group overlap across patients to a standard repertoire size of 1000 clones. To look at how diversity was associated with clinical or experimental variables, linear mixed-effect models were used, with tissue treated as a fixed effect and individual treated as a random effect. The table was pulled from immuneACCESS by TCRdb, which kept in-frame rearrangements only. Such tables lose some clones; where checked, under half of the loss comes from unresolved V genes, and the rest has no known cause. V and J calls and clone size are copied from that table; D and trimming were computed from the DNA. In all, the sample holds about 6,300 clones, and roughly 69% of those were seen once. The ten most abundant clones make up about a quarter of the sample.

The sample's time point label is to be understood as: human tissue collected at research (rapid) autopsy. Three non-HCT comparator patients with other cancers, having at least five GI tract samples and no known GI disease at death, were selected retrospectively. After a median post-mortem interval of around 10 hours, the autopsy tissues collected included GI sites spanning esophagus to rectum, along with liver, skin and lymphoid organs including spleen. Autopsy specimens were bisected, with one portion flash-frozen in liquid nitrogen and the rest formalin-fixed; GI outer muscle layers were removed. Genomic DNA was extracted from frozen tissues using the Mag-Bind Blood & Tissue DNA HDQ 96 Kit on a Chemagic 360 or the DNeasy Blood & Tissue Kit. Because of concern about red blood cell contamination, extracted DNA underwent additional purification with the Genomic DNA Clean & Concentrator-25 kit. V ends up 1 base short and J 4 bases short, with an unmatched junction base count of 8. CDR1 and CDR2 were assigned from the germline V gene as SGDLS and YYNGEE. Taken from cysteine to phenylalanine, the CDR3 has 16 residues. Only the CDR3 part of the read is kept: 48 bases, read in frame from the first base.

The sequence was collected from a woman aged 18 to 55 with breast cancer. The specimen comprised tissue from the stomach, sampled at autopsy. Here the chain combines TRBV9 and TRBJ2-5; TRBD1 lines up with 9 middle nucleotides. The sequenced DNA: TGTGCCAGCAGCGTATCCCTACAGGGGGCGGGAGAGACCCAGTACTTC. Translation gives CASSVSLQGAGETQYF.